What follows is one T cell receptor beta chain and its context. Its antigen is not known. The primer mix had 60 Vbeta and 13 Jbeta primers. Generated by immunoSEQ multiplex PCR, the TCRdb table keeps only in-frame clones and is missing some. The sample lists 90,000 to 130,000 clones, about three quarters seen once, with 2.5% to 3% in the top ten. This record belongs to a study of cytomegalovirus exposure and HLA in healthy donors. Study conclusions and caveats: TCR beta V- and J-gene trimming, according to a later analysis, was linked to a missense DCLRE1C variant. CMV serostatus stood as the only immune exposure information on hand. The authors enumerated 150 to 200 TCR beta chains as linked to cytomegalovirus.

Between the trimmed V and J ends, which lost 0 bases and 2 bases, there was a span of 13 bases. The CDR3 is 16 amino acids. Germline-derived CDR1 and CDR2 are SGDLS and YYNGEE. At collection, donors were nominally healthy, but unrecorded immune exposures were probable. The receptor comes from a woman aged 55-70 years in good health and CMV-seropositive. The chain employs TRBV9 and TRBJ2-3, with D hard to call. Sequencing was performed on PBMCs. CDR3 nucleotide sequence: TGTGCCAGCAGCGTAGGACTTTTTTCCCCCACAGATACGCAGTATTTT. Residues: CASSVGLFSPTDTQYF.